One and the same sample provided the 15 T cell receptor beta chains below, sequenced in a study of T cell responses to AZD1222 COVID-19 vaccine. Clones were read by immunoSEQ multiplex PCR, and TCRdb kept only the in-frame ones, dropping some. The sample comprises 110,000 to 150,000 clones, about 93% of which are singletons, and roughly 4% rests with the top ten. The specimen comprised peripheral blood, sampled on day 0 of AZD1222 vaccination. Receptors originate from an adult in good health.

The chain couples TRBV3-1 (or the pseudogene TRBV3-2) to TRBJ2-1; 7 positions match TRBD1. CDR1 is LGHDT and CDR2 is YNNKEL in the germline V gene (reference sequence). The CDR3 is made up of 14 amino acids. V trimming: 4 bases; J trimming: 0 bases; junction bases outside the gene matches: 0. The CDR3 DNA follows: TGTGCCAGCAGCCGACAGGGCTCCTACAATGAGCAGTTCTTC. Translating gives CASSRQGSYNEQFF.

This chain links TRBV20-1 with TRBJ2-3; 7 nucleotides agree with TRBD2. The V segment lost 3 bases and the J segment 4 bases; nucleotides outside the gene matches: 13. CDR1 and CDR2 (germline): DFQATT, SNEGSKA (reference sequence). CDR3 length: 16 residues. CDR3 sequence: CSASSASGPLADTQYF. The CDR3 DNA follows: TGCAGTGCTAGTTCGGCTAGCGGACCTTTGGCAGATACGCAGTATTTT.

The chain carries TRBV5-1 and TRBJ2-2; the D is unclear. Germline CDR1 is SGHRS and CDR2 is YFSETQ. V lost 0 bases and J lost 6, with 6 bases in between. The length of the CDR3 is 13 residues. The CDR3 DNA follows: TGCGCCAGCAGCTTGGTCCTAGCCGGGGAGCTGTTTTTT. This gives the protein CASSLVLAGELFF.

The CDR3 DNA follows: TGCGCCAGCAGCCCGGAGGGACTAGCGGGTTTTGAGACCCAGTACTTC. Protein sequence: CASSPEGLAGFETQYF. This rearrangement joins TRBV5-1 to TRBJ2-5, with 12 bases aligning to TRBD2. The CDR3 consists of 16 residues. V shed 4 bases and J 5 bases; nucleotides not matched to a gene: 9. Germline V gene data show CDR1 as SGHRS and CDR2 as YFSETQ.

V and J are TRBV5-1 and TRBJ2-5, with unresolved D. V gave up 4 bases and J gave up 5 bases, with 15 bases separating them. Germline CDR1 and CDR2: SGHRS and YFSETQ. The CDR3 has 14 residues. The CDR3 protein is CASSTGRVLETQYF. The CDR3, as DNA: TGCGCCAGCAGCACCGGACGGGTTCTCGAGACCCAGTACTTC.

The chain recombines TRBV4-1 with TRBJ1-4; the D is unclear. Germline CDR1 and CDR2: MGHRA and YSYEKL. The CDR3 extends over 15 amino acids. V shed 8 bases and J shed 7 bases, with 20 bases lying between them. CDR3 in amino acids: CASADGEGWTEKLFF. The CDR3 DNA reads TGCGCCAGCGCCGATGGGGAAGGGTGGACTGAAAAACTGTTTTTT.

CDR3: CASSLSRQGRGGNEQFF. CDR3 coding DNA: TGTGCCAGCAGCCTCAGTCGACAGGGGCGAGGGGGCAATGAGCAGTTCTTC. The chain joins TRBV9 to TRBJ2-1; 8 bases agree with TRBD1. This CDR3 is 17 amino acids long. The V and J ends lost 4 bases and 6 bases, in that order; junction bases with no gene match: 15. Germline V CDR1 and CDR2: SGDLS, YYNGEE.

The chain couples TRBV21-1 to TRBJ2-2; TRBD2, the table's D call, was not compared with the DNA. TRBV21-1 is termed a pseudogene. This CDR3 is built from 16 residues. The CDR3 bases are TGTGCCAGCAGCAAAGTACTAGCGGGGTACACCGGGGAGCTGTTTTTT. This codes for CASSKVLAGYTGELFF.

V is TRBV30 and J is TRBJ1-5; a weak D match, TRBD1 (5 bases). The CDR3 runs to 13 residues. With 1 base removed from V and 7 bases from J, the gap between germline ends came to 11 bases. The germline CDR1 and CDR2 sequences are GTSNPN and SVGIG (reference sequence). The CDR3 DNA reads TGTGCCTGGAGTGGGGGGTCGGGGCAGCCCCAGCATTTT. It encodes CAWSGGSGQPQHF.

The CDR3 nucleotides are TGCGCCAGCAGTGAGGGCAGTTTCTACGAGCAGTACTTC. The encoded protein is CASSEGSFYEQYF. V usage is TRBV10-1 and J usage is TRBJ2-7; D not certain. The CDR3 loop spans 13 amino acids. Trimming took 2 bases from V and 3 from J, leaving 8 bases between them. Germline V gene lookup returns CDR1 WNHNN and CDR2 SYGVQD (reference sequence).

V gene TRBV7-9 combines with J gene TRBJ1-1, with D hard to call. CDR3 length: 13 amino acids. Germline V gene data show CDR1 as SEHNR and CDR2 as FQNEAQ (reference sequence). V was pared by 5 bases and J by 0 bases, with 7 bases between. The CDR3 bases are TGTGCCAGCAGCCCCACACTGAACACTGAAGCTTTCTTT. This encodes CASSPTLNTEAFF.

The rearrangement links TRBV28 to TRBJ1-2, with D tentatively TRBD1 (5 bases). V shed 6 bases and J shed 4 bases, with 15 bases lying between them. The germline CDR1 and CDR2 sequences are MDHEN and SYDVKM. This CDR3 has 14 residues. The CDR3 bases are TGTGCCAGCAGCCTCTCAGCGGGGGGCTATGGCTACACCTTC. Protein product: CASSLSAGGYGYTF.

V is TRBV9 and J is TRBJ2-2; TRBD2 is a possible D gene (5 bases). Trimming shortened V by 5 bases and J by 0 bases, and 14 bases separated the two germline ends. CDR3 size: 16 residues. Germline CDR1 and CDR2: SGDLS and YYNGEE. The CDR3 DNA sequence: TGTGCCAGCAGACGGGATCCCAATACGAACACCGGGGAGCTGTTTTTT. It encodes CASRRDPNTNTGELFF.

This rearrangement joins TRBV5-4 to TRBJ2-7, with D maybe TRBD2 (5 bases). Germline CDR1 reads SGHNT; CDR2 reads YYREEE (reference sequence). CDR3 length: 14 residues. Trimming left V 0 bases short and J 4 bases short, with 11 bases between. The CDR3 coding sequence is TGTGCCAGCAGCTTGGCGGGAACAAAGTACGAGCAGTACTTC. Protein: CASSLAGTKYEQYF.

The rearrangement uses TRBV2 and TRBJ2-5, with D perhaps TRBD1 or TRBD2 (5 bases each). Trimming removed 5 bases at V and 0 bases at J, with 13 bases between. The V gene's germline CDR1 is SNHLY and CDR2 FYNNEI. CDR3 length equals 15 residues. The CDR3 sequence: CASSKRDRYQETQYF. CDR3 sequence (DNA): TGTGCCAGCAGTAAGAGGGACCGGTACCAAGAGACCCAGTACTTC.